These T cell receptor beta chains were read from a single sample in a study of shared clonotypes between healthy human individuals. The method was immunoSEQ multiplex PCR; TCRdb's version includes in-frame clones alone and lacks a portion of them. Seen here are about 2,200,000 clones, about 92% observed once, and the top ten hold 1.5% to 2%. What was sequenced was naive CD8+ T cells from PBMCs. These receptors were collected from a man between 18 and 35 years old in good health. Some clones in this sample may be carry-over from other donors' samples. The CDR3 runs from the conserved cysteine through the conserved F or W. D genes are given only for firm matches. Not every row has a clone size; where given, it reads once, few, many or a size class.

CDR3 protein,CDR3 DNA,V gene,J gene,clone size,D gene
CASSHLYWDRGQRNTEAFF,TGTGCCAGCAGTCACCTTTATTGGGACAGGGGGCAAAGGAACACTGAAGCTTTCTTT,TRBV27,TRBJ1-1,.,TRBD1
CASTPGQSAFWSYEQYF,TGTGCCAGCACCCCGGGACAGTCAGCTTTTTGGTCCTACGAGCAGTACTTC,TRBV28,TRBJ2-7,.,TRBD1
CASSPTGGSSYEQYF,TGCGCCAGCAGCCCCACAGGGGGGAGCTCCTACGAGCAGTACTTC,TRBV5-1,TRBJ2-7,once,TRBD1
CASSPGGLSSYEQYF,TGCGCCAGCAGCCCCGGGGGCCTCAGCTCCTACGAGCAGTACTTC,TRBV5-1,TRBJ2-7,.,.
CASSRPLPGTDQFF,TGTGCCAGCAGCCGACCCCTCCCCGGGACCGACCAGTTCTTC,TRBV7-2,TRBJ2-1,.,.
CASSDPSGMYEQYF,TGTGCCAGCAGCGACCCTAGCGGGATGTACGAGCAGTACTTC,TRBV2,TRBJ2-7,.,TRBD2
CASSQQGESGHNEQFF,TGTGCCAGCAGCCAACAGGGTGAGTCGGGCCACAATGAGCAGTTCTTC,TRBV7-9,TRBJ2-1,.,.
CASSLRISHNEQFF,TGTGCCAGCAGTTTACGGATATCCCACAATGAGCAGTTCTTC,TRBV27,TRBJ2-1,.,.
CASSLWGPEAFF,TGTGCCAGCAGCTTGTGGGGACCTGAAGCTTTCTTT,TRBV7-2,TRBJ1-1,few,.
CASSQPGLLPIQYF,TGTGCCAGTAGCCAACCGGGACTCCTCCCTATTCAGTACTTC,TRBV19,TRBJ2-4,.,.
CASSLGVQNEQFF,TGTGCCAGCAGTTTAGGGGTCCAGAATGAGCAGTTCTTC,TRBV28,TRBJ2-1,.,.
CASSQGRDTEAFF,TGTGCCAGCAGTCAAGGGCGGGACACTGAAGCTTTCTTT,TRBV27,TRBJ1-1,.,.
CASSLGAVHTGELFF,TGTGCCAGCAGTTTAGGGGCAGTACACACCGGGGAGCTGTTTTTT,TRBV28,TRBJ2-2,.,.
CASSRTGTIDEQYF,TGTGCCAGCAGTCGAACGGGGACTATCGACGAGCAGTACTTC,TRBV9,TRBJ2-7,.,TRBD2
CASSSSAGGSYEQYF,TGTGCCAGTAGTTCCTCGGCGGGAGGCTCCTACGAGCAGTACTTC,TRBV19,TRBJ2-7,once,TRBD2
CASSLEGRVHGYTF,TGTGCCAGCAGCTTAGAGGGACGAGTCCATGGCTACACCTTC,TRBV7-9,TRBJ1-2,.,.
CASSILTLGDRGEDQPQHF,TGTGCCAGTAGTATCCTGACATTAGGGGACAGGGGCGAGGATCAGCCCCAGCATTTT,TRBV19,TRBJ1-5,.,TRBD1
CATSRDRGLAVSAGSCFF,.,TRBV15,TRBJ2-2,.,.
CASSIRDRNTEAFF,TGTGCCAGCAGCATAAGGGACAGAAACACTGAAGCTTTCTTT,TRBV9,TRBJ1-1,.,TRBD1
CSARARYEQYF,TGCAGTGCTAGAGCTCGCTACGAGCAGTACTTC,TRBV20-1,TRBJ2-7,.,.
CASTAGVRATEAFF,TGTGCCAGCACCGCGGGGGTCCGAGCCACTGAAGCTTTCTTT,TRBV27,TRBJ1-1,.,.
CASSGSYNEQFF,TGTGCCAGCAGCGGGTCCTACAATGAGCAGTTCTTC,TRBV11-3,TRBJ2-1,.,.
CASSYSGEAYEQYF,TGTGCCAGCAGTTACTCGGGGGAGGCGTACGAGCAGTACTTC,TRBV6-5,TRBJ2-7,.,.
CASSFVLAWREGRDEQFF,TGTGCCAGCAGCTTTGTTTTAGCTTGGCGGGAGGGCCGGGATGAGCAGTTCTTC,TRBV11-2,TRBJ2-1,.,TRBD2